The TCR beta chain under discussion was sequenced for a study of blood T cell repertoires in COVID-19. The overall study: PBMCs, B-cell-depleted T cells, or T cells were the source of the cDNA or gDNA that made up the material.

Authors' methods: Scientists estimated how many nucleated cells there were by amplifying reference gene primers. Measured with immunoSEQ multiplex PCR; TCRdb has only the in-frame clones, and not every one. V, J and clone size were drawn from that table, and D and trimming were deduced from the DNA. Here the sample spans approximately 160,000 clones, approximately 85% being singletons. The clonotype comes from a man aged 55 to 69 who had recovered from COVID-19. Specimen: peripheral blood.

This CDR3 reads CASSYGTRETQYF. The CDR3 coding sequence is TGTGCCAGCAGTTACGGGACTAGAGAGACCCAGTACTTC. This chain joins TRBV6-5 and TRBJ2-5; TRBD2 matches 8 bases. The ends lost 2 bases at V and 4 bases at J; junction bases unmatched: 0. In germline, CDR1 is MNHEY, CDR2 SVGAGI. The CDR3 runs 13 residues.